Here is one T cell receptor beta chain with its context. The data originate from a study of shared clonotypes between healthy human individuals. Each subset's genomic DNA was split evenly across several immunoSEQ plates. Unsorted PBMC DNA went through sequencing on ten immunoSEQ deep assay plates. Sequencing was performed with immunoSEQ multiplex PCR; in TCRdb, only in-frame clones are kept and a portion is missing. The table includes about half a million clones, 81% detected once. V was clipped by 1 base and J by 6 bases, with 20 bases between them. CDR3 length: 17 residues. Germline V gene sequence: CDR1 SGHTA, CDR2 FQGTGA.

The J gene is TRBJ2-3, the V gene TRBV7-3; D uncertain. The clonotype originates from a woman aged 40-49 years in good health. Some clones in this sample may be carry-over from other donors' samples. The material sequenced was PBMCs. CDR3 sequence (DNA): TGTGCCAGCAGCTTAAGGGGTCCAGAGCGAGGAATGGATACGCAGTATTTT. Encoded protein: CASSLRGPERGMDTQYF. Using reference TRBV7-3 and TRBJ2-3 for the parts outside the CDR3, the full variable domain is GAGVSQTPSNKVTEKGKYVELRCDPISGHTALYWYRQSLGQGPEFLIYFQGTGAADDSGLPNDRFFAVRPEGSVSTLKIQRTERGDSAVYLCASSLRGPERGMDTQYFGPGTRLTVL.